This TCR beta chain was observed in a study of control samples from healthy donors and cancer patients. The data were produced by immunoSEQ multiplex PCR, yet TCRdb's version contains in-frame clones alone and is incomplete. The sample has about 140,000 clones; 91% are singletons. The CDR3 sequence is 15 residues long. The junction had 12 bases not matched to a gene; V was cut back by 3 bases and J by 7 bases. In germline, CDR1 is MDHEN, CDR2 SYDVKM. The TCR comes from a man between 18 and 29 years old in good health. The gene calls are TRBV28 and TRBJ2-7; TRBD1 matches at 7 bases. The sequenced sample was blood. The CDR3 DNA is TGTGCCAGCAGTTTTCCGCACCTCCAGGGGGTAGAGCAGTACTTC. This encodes CASSFPHLQGVEQYF.